Each of the 31 T cell receptor beta chains below was sequenced from the same sample in a study of type 1 and type 2 diabetes patients. PCR was run on genomic DNA. The TCR beta CDR3 region was amplified using 30 forward and 13 reverse primers. Using its own MiXCR run on the multiplex PCR reads, TCRdb lists one record per CDR3 protein. In the table there are 280,000 or so distinct CDR3 sequences, 40% to 50% of which are singletons. The specimen was peripheral blood mononuclear cells (PBMCs). These receptors originate from a man between 18 and 35 years old with type 2 diabetes.

To note about this clonotype: This may come from a read error, since a much larger clone is one base off. The CDR3 does not end in the conserved phenylalanine or tryptophan, so this is likely a read error. The rearrangement links TRBV2 to TRBJ1-1, with D possibly TRBD1 on 5 matching bases. Between the trimmed V and J ends, which lost 7 bases and 4 bases, there was a span of 10 bases. Looked up from germline, CDR1 is SNHLY and CDR2 is FYNNEI. There are 12 residues in the CDR3. The CDR3 spells CASTREGTEAFL. For the CDR3, the DNA is TGTGCCAGCACCAGGGAAGGCACTGAAGCTTTCTTA.

V is TRBV5-1 and J is TRBJ2-1; TRBD2 matches 13 bases. From germline, CDR1 is SGHRS and CDR2 YFSETQ. V shed 4 bases, J shed 4 bases, and the junction held 8 bases outside the gene matches. This CDR3 region has 17 residues. CDR3 DNA: TGCGCCAGCAGCAGTGATCGGACTAGCGGGAGATACAATGAGCAGTTCTTC. Translated, it gives CASSSDRTSGRYNEQFF. Drawing the rest from reference TRBV5-1 and TRBJ2-1, the complete variable domain is KAGVTQTPRYLIKTRGQQVTLSCSPISGHRSVSWYQQTPGQGLQFLFEYFSETQRNKGNFPGRFSGRQFSNSRSEMNVSTLELGDSALYLCASSSDRTSGRYNEQFFGPGTRLTVL.

This chain joins TRBV7-2 and TRBJ2-1; 7 bases line up with TRBD1. Germline loops: CDR1 SGHTA, CDR2 FQGNSA. The CDR3 runs to 15 residues. Trimming cost V 5 bases and J 1 base; bases outside gene matches: 5. The CDR3 sequence is CASSEGQSSYNEQFF. DNA of the CDR3: TGTGCCAGCAGCGAGGGACAGAGTTCCTACAATGAGCAGTTCTTC.

The V call is TRBV18, the J call TRBJ1-4; a possible D gene is TRBD1 (5 bases). The CDR3 length is 16 residues. Germline V lookup: CDR1 KGHSH, CDR2 LQKENI. The V gene lost 3 bases and the J gene lost 8 bases, with 19 bases spanning the gap. The CDR3: CASSPQSGGGREKLFF. The CDR3 DNA is TGTGCCAGCTCACCCCAGTCTGGTGGGGGAAGAGAAAAACTGTTTTTT.

In this sample, this clonotype turned up a few times. The rearrangement uses TRBV19 and TRBJ1-1; D is ambiguous. V dropped 3 bases and J dropped 3 bases, with 8 bases sitting between them. Germline assignment: CDR1 LNHDA and CDR2 SQIVND (reference sequence). The CDR3 sequence is 13 residues long. CDR3 sequence (DNA): TGTGCCAGTAGTATGGAAGGGTACACTGAAGCTTTCTTT. It yields the protein CASSMEGYTEAFF.

The chain joins TRBV19 to TRBJ2-5; 8 bases agree with TRBD2. This CDR3 has 14 residues. V was pared by 4 bases and J by 1 base, with 2 bases of the junction left unmatched. Germline loops: CDR1 LNHDA, CDR2 SQIVND (reference sequence). Here the CDR3 DNA reads TGTGCCAGTAGTACCGGGACTAGCCAAGAGACCCAGTACTTC. Its protein is CASSTGTSQETQYF.

This clonotype has more than one count but fewer than ten. The gene calls are TRBV7-2 and TRBJ1-2; D perhaps matches TRBD1 (6 bases). V was cut by 3 bases and J by 8 bases, with 16 bases left in between. Germline V gene data show CDR1 as SGHTA and CDR2 as FQGNSA. The CDR3 totals 14 residues. In DNA form, the CDR3 reads TGTGCCAGCAGCTTTTACGAGGATACAGGGGGCTACACCTTC. Its translation: CASSFYEDTGGYTF.

There are many counts of this clonotype. The chain uses TRBV2 and TRBJ2-5; tentative D call: TRBD1 (5 bases). V was pared by 3 bases and J by 5 bases, with 10 bases between. There are 13 residues in the CDR3. Germline lookup yields CDR1 SNHLY and CDR2 FYNNEI. CDR3 sequence: CASSEQGSETQYF. The CDR3 coding sequence is TGTGCCAGCAGTGAGCAGGGTTCGGAGACCCAGTACTTC.

In this sample, this clonotype turned up once. The chain combines TRBV10-1 with TRBJ2-5, with 12 bases aligning to TRBD2. With V trimmed by 4 bases and J by 11 bases, 11 bases remained unmatched. CDR3 length equals 15 residues. Germline CDR1 and CDR2: WNHNN and SYGVQD (reference sequence). In DNA form, the CDR3 reads TGCGCCAGCAGTGTCTCTAGCGGGAGGGGGTCAGAGCAGTACTTC. It yields the protein CASSVSSGRGSEQYF.

The genes are TRBV20-1 and TRBJ1-6; 9 positions agree with TRBD1. CDR1 and CDR2 from the germline V gene are DFQATT and SNEGSKA (reference sequence). CDR3 size: 14 residues. Trimming at V came to 6 bases and at J to 7 bases, leaving 7 bases not matched to a gene. This chain's CDR3 is CSAIGTGWNSPLHF. CDR3 nucleotide sequence: TGCAGTGCCATCGGGACAGGGTGGAATTCACCCCTCCACTTT.

The J gene is TRBJ1-1, the V gene TRBV12-3 or TRBV12-4; D is uncertain. This CDR3 has 14 residues. Trimming removed 3 bases from V and 4 bases from J, with 12 bases in between. The CDR3 spells CASSFWGVGTEAFF. CDR3 DNA sequence: TGTGCCAGCAGTTTTTGGGGTGTGGGCACTGAAGCTTTCTTT.

In its sample, this clonotype was seen once. For the CDR3, the DNA is TGTGCCAGCAGCTTAATCGGGGGAGCAATAAACGAGCAGTACTTC. Amino acid sequence: CASSLIGGAINEQYF. The genes are TRBV7-3 and TRBJ2-7, with D perhaps TRBD2 (6 bases). The V gene's germline CDR1 is SGHTA and CDR2 FQGTGA. This CDR3 spans 15 amino acids. With 1 base removed from V and 5 bases from J, the gap between germline ends came to 15 bases. Supplemented by reference TRBV7-3 and TRBJ2-7, the full variable domain reads GAGVSQTPSNKVTEKGKYVELRCDPISGHTALYWYRQSLGQGPEFLIYFQGTGAADDSGLPNDRFFAVRPEGSVSTLKIQRTERGDSAVYLCASSLIGGAINEQYFGPGTRLTVT.

This clonotype was observed a handful of times. The gene calls are TRBV20-1 and TRBJ1-4; D not resolved. Germline values: CDR1 DFQATT, CDR2 SNEGSKA (reference sequence). Between the trimmed V and J ends, which lost 1 base and 5 bases, there was a span of 17 bases. The CDR3 runs to 16 residues. This chain's CDR3 is CSARGGGQNENEKLFF. The DNA of the CDR3 is TGCAGTGCTAGAGGCGGTGGGCAGAATGAGAATGAAAAACTGTTTTTT.

The V gene is TRBV28, the J gene TRBJ2-7; a possible D gene is TRBD2 (6 bases). Trimming left V 6 bases short and J 7 bases short, with 10 bases between. CDR3 size: 11 residues. Germline V gives CDR1 MDHEN, CDR2 SYDVKM. CDR3 sequence (DNA): TGTGCCAGCAGCCTAGCGAATGAGCAGTACTTC. This encodes CASSLANEQYF.

The gene calls are TRBV12-3 or TRBV12-4 and TRBJ1-6; D not resolved. Deletions cut 2 bases from V and 9 bases from J, with 14 bases between. There are 15 residues in the CDR3. CDR3 coding DNA: TGTGCCAGCAGTTTAAACAGCCAGAAGGGTTCACCCCTCCACTTT. Translated, it gives CASSLNSQKGSPLHF.

This clonotype was detected a few times. V is TRBV11-1 and J is TRBJ1-2; D unclear. Germline loops: CDR1 SGHAT, CDR2 FQDESV (reference sequence). The CDR3 contains 14 residues. Trimming removed 3 bases at V and 3 bases at J, with 11 bases between. CDR3 amino acids: CASSFDGTDYGYTF. DNA for the CDR3: TGTGCCAGCAGCTTTGACGGAACCGACTATGGCTACACCTTC.

This clonotype was seen repeatedly, ten times or more. The chain links TRBV7-2 to TRBJ2-7, with D perhaps TRBD2 (5 bases). Germline CDR1 reads SGHTA; CDR2 reads FQGNSA. CDR3 length: 17 amino acids. V was trimmed by 5 bases and J by 1 base, leaving 21 bases between them. The DNA for the CDR3 is TGTGCCAGCAGCCTCCGTAGCGACTCCTACCTTTCCTACGAGCAGTACTTC. Translated: CASSLRSDSYLSYEQYF.

The V call is TRBV7-2, the J call TRBJ2-5; TRBD2 aligns across 8 bases. The CDR3 extends over 16 amino acids. Germline assignment: CDR1 SGHTA and CDR2 FQGNSA. V was clipped by 3 bases and J by 5 bases; unmatched bases: 11. The CDR3 region has the DNA TGTGCCAGCAGCTTTGGGAACCCGGGAGGGCTTGAGACCCAGTACTTC. Translating gives CASSFGNPGGLETQYF.

This clonotype was counted once. The CDR3 does not end in the conserved phenylalanine or tryptophan, so this is likely a read error. The gene calls are TRBV29-1 and TRBJ1-1; D is perhaps TRBD1 (6 bases). CDR1 is SQVTM and CDR2 is ANQGSEA in the germline V gene. The V gene lost 7 bases and the J gene lost 5 bases, with 17 bases spanning the gap. CDR3 size: 13 residues. CDR3 sequence: CSAITGLGTEAFL. The CDR3 DNA is TGCAGCGCCATAACAGGGTTAGGAACTGAAGCTTTCCTT.

The rearrangement links TRBV20-1 to TRBJ2-1; D uncertain. CDR1 and CDR2 from the germline V gene are DFQATT and SNEGSKA (reference sequence). With 4 bases removed from V and 7 bases from J, the gap between germline ends came to 20 bases. The length of the CDR3 is 15 residues. The CDR3 reads CSAKSMALDLNEQFF. DNA of the CDR3: TGCAGTGCTAAGTCTATGGCCCTCGACCTAAATGAGCAGTTCTTC.

At least ten counts were recorded for this clonotype. V usage is TRBV27 and J usage is TRBJ2-7; tentative D call: TRBD2 (5 bases). CDR3 length equals 14 residues. The V end was cut by 6 bases, the J end by 3 bases, with 15 bases between. Germline values: CDR1 MNHEY, CDR2 SMNVEV (reference sequence). Here the CDR3 DNA reads TGTGCCAGCAGCCACGTGGGGAGCAACTACGAGCAGTACTTC. Protein sequence: CASSHVGSNYEQYF.

The V call is TRBV5-4, the J call TRBJ2-5; D assignment may be TRBD1 or TRBD2 (5 bases each). Germline V gene lookup returns CDR1 SGHNT and CDR2 YYREEE (reference sequence). The V end was cut by 2 bases, the J end by 5 bases, with 13 bases between. The CDR3 spans 14 residues. Here the CDR3 DNA reads TGTGCCAGCAGCTTACGGGGCGCTTGGGAGACCCAGTACTTC. Encoded protein: CASSLRGAWETQYF.

The chain employs TRBV27 and TRBJ1-6; the match to TRBD1 covers 7 bases. V gave up 1 base and J gave up 15 bases; unmatched junction bases: 12. The CDR3 has 15 residues. The germline CDR1 and CDR2 sequences are MNHEY and SMNVEV (reference sequence). As DNA, the CDR3 is TGTGCCAGCAGTTTATTCTTAGGACAGGAACACGGCCTCCACTTT. This sequence encodes CASSLFLGQEHGLHF.

The genes are TRBV19 and TRBJ2-3, with D perhaps matching TRBD1 (5 bases). The CDR3 contains 13 residues. Trimming took 6 bases from V and 2 from J, leaving 9 bases between them. Germline-derived CDR1 and CDR2 are LNHDA and SQIVND (reference sequence). The CDR3 sequence: CASRSDNTDTQYF. Here the CDR3 DNA reads TGTGCCAGTAGGTCGGACAACACAGATACGCAGTATTTT.

This clonotype was seen a handful of times. CDR3 loop: CASSPVGNANTGELFF. The CDR3 DNA reads TGTGCCAGCAGCCCCGTGGGGAACGCGAACACCGGGGAGCTGTTTTTT. This chain uses TRBV7-2 with TRBJ2-2; D gene unclear. Deletions cut 5 bases from V and 0 bases from J, with 13 bases between. The V gene's germline CDR1 is SGHTA and CDR2 FQGNSA. The CDR3 covers 16 residues.

The V call is TRBV6-5, the J call TRBJ1-2; 7 nucleotides line up with TRBD1. The length of the CDR3 is 13 residues. V trimming: 0 bases; J trimming: 8 bases; junction bases outside the gene matches: 3. CDR1 MNHEY and CDR2 SVGAGI come from the germline V gene. The CDR3 loop reads CASSYSRQGGYTF. The CDR3 nucleotides are TGTGCCAGCAGTTACTCCCGACAGGGAGGCTACACCTTC.

The rearrangement uses TRBV30 and TRBJ1-2; no definite D call. CDR1 and CDR2 from the germline V gene are GTSNPN and SVGIG (reference sequence). The CDR3 is 15 residues long. The V gene lost 1 base and the J gene lost 2 bases, with 14 bases spanning the gap. CDR3 sequence reads: CAWSGMYGSNYGYTF. Written as DNA, the CDR3 is TGTGCCTGGAGTGGTATGTACGGTTCGAACTATGGCTACACCTTC.

This clonotype was detected a few times. V gene TRBV13 combines with J gene TRBJ1-2; D is perhaps TRBD1 (5 bases). This CDR3 is 14 amino acids long. Germline V gives CDR1 PRHDT, CDR2 FYEKMQ (reference sequence). V was trimmed by 2 bases and J by 4 bases, leaving 11 bases between them. The CDR3 loop reads CASSLTRGVYGYTF. The CDR3 coding sequence is TGTGCCAGCAGCTTAACTCGGGGCGTCTATGGCTACACCTTC.

V and J are TRBV28 and TRBJ1-2, with TRBD1 as a possible D gene (6 bases). Germline CDR1 and CDR2: MDHEN and SYDVKM. This CDR3 spans 13 amino acids. V was clipped by 2 bases and J by 7 bases, with 11 bases between them. CDR3 in amino acids: CASSLPRGPGYTF. CDR3 nucleotides: TGTGCCAGCAGTTTACCCCGGGGGCCTGGCTACACCTTC.

The chain couples TRBV24-1 to TRBJ2-3, with 11 bases matching TRBD2. The J segment lost 3 bases and the V segment lost 3 bases, leaving 7 bases of the junction unmatched. CDR3 size: 17 residues. The germline gives CDR1 KGHDR, CDR2 SFDVKD. The CDR3 loop is CATSDRTPSGRTDTQYF. CDR3 sequence (DNA): TGTGCCACCAGTGATCGAACCCCTAGCGGGAGGACAGATACGCAGTATTTT.

This clonotype was seen only a few times. The V call is TRBV12-3 or TRBV12-4, the J call TRBJ2-7, with TRBD2 matching over 8 bases. There are 14 residues in the CDR3. The ends lost 6 bases at V and 2 bases at J; junction bases unmatched: 6. This CDR3 reads CASSSGLAPYEQYF. CDR3 nucleotides: TGTGCCAGCAGCTCTGGACTAGCCCCCTACGAGCAGTACTTC.